This T cell receptor beta chain stems from a study of T cell responses to AZD1222 COVID-19 vaccine. The table came from immunoSEQ multiplex PCR; TCRdb's copy has only in-frame clones and leaves some out. The table shows approximately 150,000 clones, with 87% occurring only once. The CDR3 covers 15 residues. Losses at the gene ends were 3 bases for V and 5 bases for J; bases not matched to a gene: 11. Germline values: CDR1 GTSNPN, CDR2 SVGIG (reference sequence). General study findings and limits: The repertoires were collected only after the peak T cell response.

Of note for this clone: As yet, its antigen is unknown.

The chain is built from TRBV30 and TRBJ2-5; 8 bases map to TRBD2. The sequence derives from an adult in good health. The sample was peripheral blood, taken on day 0 of AZD1222 vaccination. As DNA, the CDR3 is TGTGCCTGGAGCTCCGGGACTAGATTCGGGGAGACCCAGTACTTC. Protein product: CAWSSGTRFGETQYF.